This TCR beta chain was retrieved from a study of post-analysis software for immune sequencing data. Unique molecular identifiers were built into the TCR beta cDNA libraries. TCRdb re-called the PCR reads with MiXCR, one entry per CDR3 protein. The top ten hold approximately 4.3% of the sample, which has hundreds of thousands of distinct CDR3 sequences, roughly 50% seen once. Findings and caveats of the study: Controls showed lower frequencies than patients for 5 or 6 TRBV segments, and TRBV5-6, TRBV5-1 and TRBV20-1 were among these.

Worth noting for this clonotype: Its antigen is still unknown.

This CDR3 is 13 amino acids long. This chain uses TRBV12-3 or TRBV12-4 with TRBJ2-5; no definite D call. The J call may be in error: the DNA end matches TRBJ2-7 better. Sample: blood. The TCR sequence derives from a girl under 18 with multiple sclerosis. In DNA form, the CDR3 reads TGTGCCAGCAGTTTAGAGTCGAACTACGAGCAGTACTTC. Amino acids: CASSLESNYEQYF.